Presented here are 15 T cell receptor beta chains from one specimen sequenced in a study of molecular identifiers for immune sequencing clone quantification. MiXCR, run by TCRdb on the PCR reads, gives a single entry per CDR3 protein. The sample lists about 640,000 distinct CDR3 sequences, about 20% seen once, with 0.7% to 1% in the top ten. The material sequenced was naive CD8+ T cells from blood, with Jurkat cell RNA spiked in. Noted subset: FACS-sorted CD8+CD4-CCR7+CD45RA+ naive T cells. These receptors were collected from a human donor in good health. Some libraries in this study had Jurkat cell RNA spiked in.

The table lists this clonotype with a few counts. The J gene is TRBJ2-7, the V gene TRBV19; tentative D call: TRBD1 (5 bases). Trimming pared 0 bases from V and 6 bases from J, leaving 12 bases between. The CDR3 runs 14 residues. Germline values: CDR1 LNHDA, CDR2 SQIVND (reference sequence). The CDR3 loop reads CASSIDSGYSEQYF. CDR3 in DNA: TGTGCCAGTAGTATAGACTCAGGGTACAGCGAGCAGTACTTC.

This clonotype came up many times. The J gene is TRBJ2-7, the V gene TRBV5-1; D is undetermined. CDR1 SGHRS and CDR2 YFSETQ come from the germline V gene. The length of the CDR3 is 13 residues. V was shortened by 5 bases and J by 2 bases, with 11 bases between the two germline ends. The CDR3 nucleotides read TGCGCCAGCAGTCCGCCAAGCGCCTACGAGCAGTACTTC. This translates into CASSPPSAYEQYF. Using reference TRBV5-1 and TRBJ2-7 for the parts outside the CDR3, the full variable domain is KAGVTQTPRYLIKTRGQQVTLSCSPISGHRSVSWYQQTPGQGLQFLFEYFSETQRNKGNFPGRFSGRQFSNSRSEMNVSTLELGDSALYLCASSPPSAYEQYFGPGTRLTVT.

This clonotype occurred a few times. The J gene is TRBJ1-1, the V gene TRBV30; D is unresolved. V gave up 0 bases and J gave up 0 bases, with 5 bases separating them. Germline-derived CDR1 and CDR2 are GTSNPN and SVGIG (reference sequence). The CDR3 covers 13 residues. The CDR3 loop is CAWSVALNTEAFF. The CDR3 DNA sequence: TGTGCCTGGAGTGTAGCCCTGAACACTGAAGCTTTCTTT.

In this sample, this clonotype turned up many times. This chain uses TRBV6-2 or TRBV6-3 with TRBJ1-1; tentatively, D is TRBD1 (6 bases). The ends were cut back, 2 bases at V and 1 base at J, with 11 bases in the middle. Germline loops: CDR1 MNHEY, CDR2 SVGEGT. The CDR3 runs 15 residues. The CDR3 nucleotides read TGTGCCAGCAGTTACGGGGACACCCCGAACACTGAAGCTTTCTTT. Translated: CASSYGDTPNTEAFF.

A note on this clonotype: This may come from a read error, since a much larger clone is one base off. This chain links TRBV27 with TRBJ2-1; 12 positions agree with TRBD2. The CDR3 has 14 residues. With 8 bases clipped from V and 6 bases from J, the junction kept 5 bases outside the gene matches. Germline V gene lookup returns CDR1 MNHEY and CDR2 SMNVEV (reference sequence). CDR3 in amino acids: CASLGLAGCNEQFF. For the CDR3, the DNA is TGTGCCAGCCTAGGACTAGCGGGGTGCAATGAGCAGTTCTTC.

This clonotype was counted many times. The chain links TRBV5-4 to TRBJ2-6; D possibly matches TRBD1 or TRBD2 (5 bases each). CDR3 length: 16 residues. Per the germline V gene, CDR1 is SGHNT and CDR2 is YYREEE (reference sequence). Trimming took 4 bases from V and 0 from J, leaving 11 bases between them. CDR3 nucleotides: TGTGCCAGCAGCCTCCGGGGCGGCTCTGGGGCCAACGTCCTGACTTTC. Translated, it gives CASSLRGGSGANVLTF.

This clonotype was detected a few times. The chain couples TRBV6-2 or TRBV6-3 to TRBJ1-1, with D unresolved. Germline CDR1 and CDR2: MNHEY and SVGEGT. The ends were cut back, 2 bases at V and 6 bases at J, with 19 bases in the middle. The CDR3 is made up of 16 amino acids. In DNA, the CDR3 is TGTGCCAGCAGTTACCCTGATAGCAACCCGATTGCTGAAGCTTTCTTT. Amino acid sequence: CASSYPDSNPIAEAFF.

In the case of this clonotype: With a much larger clone just one base away, this may be a read error. This chain joins TRBV27 and TRBJ2-2; TRBD1 might be the D (5 bases). The CDR3 extends over 15 amino acids. Germline CDR1 MNHEY, CDR2 SMNVEV (reference sequence). CDR3 coding DNA: TGTGCCAGCAGTGAGATAGGTGTGGACACCGAGGAGCTGTTTTTT. Its translation: CASSEIGVDTEELFF.

The chain recombines TRBV7-8 with TRBJ2-5; D is unclear. Per the germline V gene, CDR1 is SGHVS and CDR2 is FQNEAQ. The CDR3 spans 15 residues. The germline V and J ends were trimmed by 5 bases and 2 bases, with 15 bases remaining between them. The CDR3 nucleotides are TGTGCCAGCAGCGGTATTTTGGTCCGACAAGAGACCCAGTACTTC. Amino acids: CASSGILVRQETQYF.

About this clonotype: This may be a read error, as it is one base from a much larger clone. V and J are TRBV2 and TRBJ2-7; D ambiguous. The CDR3 totals 11 residues. In germline, CDR1 is SNHLY, CDR2 FYNNEI. The CDR3: CASEVAYEQHF. DNA for the CDR3: TGTGCCAGCGAAGTCGCCTACGAGCAGCACTTC.

In this sample, this clonotype turned up many times. The CDR3 here is CASSQESAFGTAPSGANVLTF. In DNA form, the CDR3 reads TGCGCCAGCAGCCAAGAAAGTGCATTCGGGACAGCCCCATCTGGGGCCAACGTCCTGACTTTC. The chain recombines TRBV4-3 with TRBJ2-6, with 7 positions matching TRBD1. From germline, CDR1 is LGHNA and CDR2 YSLEER. This CDR3 comprises 21 residues. Trimming removed 0 bases from V and 1 base from J; junction bases left unmatched: 15.

The sample holds many counts of this clonotype. The V call is TRBV12-3 or TRBV12-4, the J call TRBJ1-1; TRBD1 agrees at 11 bases. This CDR3 is 16 amino acids long. J was trimmed by 1 base and V by 6 bases; bases with no gene match: 7. The CDR3 bases are TGTGCCAGCAGAGCCGGGACAGGGGGACCGAACACTGAAGCTTTCTTT. Its protein product is CASRAGTGGPNTEAFF.

The V call is TRBV11-2, the J call TRBJ2-7, with 7 bases that match TRBD2. The CDR3 covers 17 residues. The V gene end was trimmed by 0 bases and the J gene end by 3 bases; junction bases not matched to a gene: 11. The germline CDR1 and CDR2 sequences are SGHAT and FQNNGV. CDR3 bases: TGTGCCAGCAGCTTAGACCCCCCCTGGGGGGGGGGCTACGAGCAGTACTTC. Translation gives CASSLDPPWGGGYEQYF.

This clonotype has a count of ten or more. The chain carries TRBV12-3 or TRBV12-4 and TRBJ1-2, with D unclear. Trimming shortened V by 6 bases and J by 5 bases, and 16 bases separated the two germline ends. The CDR3 loop spans 14 amino acids. The CDR3 loop is CASSHRAGGYGYTF. The CDR3 DNA is TGTGCCAGCAGCCACCGAGCCGGCGGTTATGGCTACACCTTC.

Points on this clonotype: Possible read error: a much larger clone is one base away. The chain is built from TRBV20-1 and TRBJ1-1; no reliable D call. This CDR3 has 13 amino acids. The V and J ends lost 4 bases and 3 bases respectively, with 12 bases between them. Germline V CDR1 and CDR2: DFQATT, SNEGSKA (reference sequence). CDR3 DNA: TGCAGTGCTACGGACCGAGAAGACACTGAAGCTTTCTTT. It specifies CSATDREDTEAFF.